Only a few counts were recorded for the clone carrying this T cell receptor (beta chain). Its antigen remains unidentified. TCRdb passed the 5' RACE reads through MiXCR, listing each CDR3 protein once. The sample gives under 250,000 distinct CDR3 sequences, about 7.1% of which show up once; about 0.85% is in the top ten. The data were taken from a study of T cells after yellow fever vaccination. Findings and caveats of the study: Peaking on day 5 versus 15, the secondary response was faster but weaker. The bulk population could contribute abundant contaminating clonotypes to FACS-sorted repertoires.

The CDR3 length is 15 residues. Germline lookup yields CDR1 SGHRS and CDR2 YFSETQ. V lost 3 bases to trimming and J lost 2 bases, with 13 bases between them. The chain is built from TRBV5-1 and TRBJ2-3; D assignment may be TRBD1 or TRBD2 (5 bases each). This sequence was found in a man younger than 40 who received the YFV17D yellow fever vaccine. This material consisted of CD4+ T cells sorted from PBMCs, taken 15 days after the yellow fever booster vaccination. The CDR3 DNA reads TGCGCCAGCAGCTCCACCACGGGGACCACAGATACGCAGTATTTT. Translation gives CASSSTTGTTDTQYF.